The 29 T cell receptor beta chains reported below all come from one sample, sequenced in a study of blood T cell repertoires in COVID-19. Produced via immunoSEQ multiplex PCR; TCRdb's table is partial and in-frame only. The repertoire holds roughly 150,000 clones, with roughly 80% as singletons. The sample was peripheral blood. The receptors here all came from a man aged 60 to 69 with acute or convalescent COVID-19.

The genes are TRBV27 and TRBJ1-5, with TRBD1 matching over 9 bases. Germline V gene data show CDR1 as MNHEY and CDR2 as SMNVEV (reference sequence). The CDR3 has 15 residues. V dropped 2 bases and J dropped 6; count of bases not matched to a gene: 5. The CDR3 DNA is TGTGCCAGCAGTTTAAGGACAGGGGACCTTCAGCCCCAGCATTTT. Translation gives CASSLRTGDLQPQHF.

CDR3: CASSPMGQGIGPGEKLFF. DNA of the CDR3: TGTGCCAGCTCACCAATGGGACAGGGGATAGGCCCCGGTGAAAAACTGTTTTTT. The chain is built from TRBV18 and TRBJ1-4, with TRBD1 matching 10 bases. This CDR3 has 18 amino acids. J gave up 7 bases and V 2 bases, and 13 bases lay outside the gene matches. The V gene's germline CDR1 is KGHSH and CDR2 LQKENI.

The chain employs TRBV25-1 and TRBJ2-2; D is unclear. Germline V gives CDR1 MGHDK, CDR2 SYGVNS. V lost 7 bases and J lost 6, with 9 bases in between. The length of the CDR3 is 12 residues. CDR3 residues: CASKHAAGELFF. The CDR3 region has the DNA TGTGCCAGCAAACACGCGGCCGGGGAGCTGTTTTTT.

This clone was counted once. This chain uses TRBV18 with TRBJ2-7, with 11 bases identical to TRBD1. This CDR3 is 15 amino acids long. The ends lost 2 bases at V and 2 bases at J; junction bases unmatched: 2. Germline V gene sequence: CDR1 KGHSH, CDR2 LQKENI. As DNA, the CDR3 is TGTGCCAGCTCACCAGGGACAGGGGGGACCTACGAGCAGTACTTC. Translating it yields CASSPGTGGTYEQYF. The variable domain in full, with the rest retrieved from reference TRBV18 and TRBJ2-7, is NAGVMQNPRHLVRRRGQEARLRCSPMKGHSHVYWYRQLPEEGLKFMVYLQKENIIDESGMPKERFSAEFPKEGPSILRIQQVVRGDSAAYFCASSPGTGGTYEQYFGPGTRLTVT.

This clone appeared a few times. V and J are TRBV6-5 and TRBJ1-6; no clear D. V shed 6 bases and J shed 6 bases, with 9 bases lying between them. CDR3 length: 13 amino acids. In germline, CDR1 is MNHEY, CDR2 SVGAGI. CDR3 DNA: TGTGCCAGCAGCCGGGAGCTTAATTCACCCCTCCACTTT. It is translated as CASSRELNSPLHF.

This clone was found once. The gene calls are TRBV27 and TRBJ2-6, with D perhaps TRBD2 (7 bases). CDR1 MNHEY and CDR2 SMNVEV come from the germline V gene (reference sequence). The CDR3 is 15 amino acids. Trimming removed 6 bases at V and 2 bases at J, with 11 bases between. Here the CDR3 DNA reads TGTGCCAGCAGGGGGGGGCTGACTGGGGCCAACGTCCTGACTTTC. Its protein is CASRGGLTGANVLTF.

The V gene is TRBV7-2, the J gene TRBJ1-6, with 7 positions matching TRBD1. The CDR3 contains 16 residues. Trimming removed 6 bases from V and 6 bases from J; junction bases left unmatched: 11. CDR1 is SGHTA and CDR2 is FQGNSA in the germline V gene. CDR3 amino acids: CASRVTGARVNSPLHF. The DNA for the CDR3 is TGTGCCAGCAGGGTTACAGGGGCAAGAGTTAATTCACCCCTCCACTTT.

V usage is TRBV7-3 and J usage is TRBJ1-4; weak D call: TRBD1 (5 bases). From germline, CDR1 is SGHTA and CDR2 FQGTGA. The length of the CDR3 is 16 residues. V was trimmed by 3 bases and J by 3 bases, leaving 14 bases between them. The CDR3 sequence: CASSFLPGRANEKLFF. CDR3 coding DNA: TGTGCCAGCAGCTTCCTTCCTGGCAGGGCTAATGAAAAACTGTTTTTT.

The chain has TRBV6-6 and TRBJ1-1; no reliable D call. The germline V gene encodes CDR1 MNHNY and CDR2 SVGAGI (reference sequence). Deletions cut 7 bases from V and 0 bases from J, with 6 bases between. This CDR3 contains 12 residues. The CDR3 DNA follows: TGTGCCAGCACGGGGATGAACACTGAAGCTTTCTTT. Translating it yields CASTGMNTEAFF.

This chain joins TRBV7-8 and TRBJ2-5, with 7 bases lining up with TRBD1. J was trimmed by 2 bases and V by 4 bases; bases with no gene match: 4. The CDR3 consists of 14 residues. Germline lookup yields CDR1 SGHVS and CDR2 FQNEAQ. DNA of the CDR3: TGTGCCAGCAGCTCCGGGACAGCTCAAGAGACCCAGTACTTC. Its translation is CASSSGTAQETQYF.

The chain recombines TRBV3-1 (or the pseudogene TRBV3-2) with TRBJ2-7, with TRBD2 matching 14 bases. The CDR3 extends over 14 amino acids. After removal of 5 bases from V and 9 bases from J, the junction contained 6 bases not matched to a gene. In germline, CDR1 is LGHDT, CDR2 YNNKEL (reference sequence). The CDR3 coding sequence is TGTGCCAGCAGCACTTCCGGGACTAGCGGGAGGCAGTACTTC. Its protein product is CASSTSGTSGRQYF.

This clone was seen just once. V usage is TRBV29-1 and J usage is TRBJ2-4; 11 bases align to TRBD2. Trimming took 7 bases from V and 4 from J; bases not matched to a gene: 6. Looked up from germline, CDR1 is SQVTM and CDR2 is ANQGSEA. The CDR3 is made up of 14 amino acids. CDR3 amino acids: CSALSGGGKNIQYF. The DNA of the CDR3 is TGCAGCGCTCTTAGCGGGGGGGGGAAAAACATTCAGTACTTC.

This sequence joins TRBV10-3 and TRBJ2-6; 7 nucleotides agree with TRBD1. The V and J ends lost 5 bases and 0 bases, in that order; junction bases with no gene match: 10. Germline CDR1 reads ENHRY; CDR2 reads SYGVKD. The CDR3 has 18 residues. This CDR3 reads CAISPGTAFLSGANVLTF. The DNA for the CDR3 is TGTGCCATCAGTCCCGGGACAGCCTTCCTCTCTGGGGCCAACGTCCTGACTTTC.

This chain joins TRBV5-5 and TRBJ2-7, with TRBD2 matching over 8 bases. The CDR3 runs 15 residues. CDR1 and CDR2 (germline): SGHKS, YYEKEE (reference sequence). The V segment lost 7 bases and the J segment 2 bases; nucleotides outside the gene matches: 11. The CDR3 loop reads CASSTPGGVAYEQYF. Written as DNA, the CDR3 is TGTGCCAGCTCGACTCCCGGGGGGGTAGCCTACGAGCAGTACTTC.

This clone appeared a few times. The chain recombines TRBV28 with TRBJ1-1; the D gene is possibly TRBD1 (5 bases). V was clipped by 7 bases and J by 6 bases, with 21 bases between them. The CDR3 covers 15 residues. The germline gives CDR1 MDHEN, CDR2 SYDVKM. Written as DNA, the CDR3 is TGTGCCAGCACCTCGCCCGTGGGGGGGAAAGCTGAAGCTTTCTTT. Translating it yields CASTSPVGGKAEAFF.

The chain combines TRBV24-1 with TRBJ2-5; TRBD1 aligns across 7 bases. There are 14 residues in the CDR3. With 4 bases clipped from V and 5 bases from J, the junction kept 6 bases outside the gene matches. Germline CDR1 is KGHDR and CDR2 is SFDVKD. The CDR3: CATSDPDRAETQYF. The CDR3 DNA reads as TGTGCCACCAGTGACCCTGACAGGGCGGAGACCCAGTACTTC.

The gene calls are TRBV20-1 and TRBJ1-2; perhaps TRBD1 as D (6 bases). The germline gives CDR1 DFQATT, CDR2 SNEGSKA (reference sequence). CDR3 length: 11 amino acids. The germline V and J ends were trimmed by 1 base and 6 bases, with 6 bases remaining between them. DNA for the CDR3: TGCAGTGCTAGAGGGGGGCATGGCTACACCTTC. This translates into CSARGGHGYTF.

This clone is a singleton in its sample. The chain carries TRBV2 and TRBJ2-4, with 8 bases that match TRBD1. The CDR3 has 16 residues. Germline CDR1 is SNHLY and CDR2 is FYNNEI. The V gene end was trimmed by 8 bases and the J gene end by 2 bases; junction bases not matched to a gene: 11. The CDR3 sequence is CASRAAGGFTKNIQYF. CDR3 coding DNA: TGTGCCAGCCGGGCAGCAGGGGGCTTCACCAAAAACATTCAGTACTTC. The full variable domain, with the rest looked up from reference TRBV2 and TRBJ2-4, is EPEVTQTPSHQVTQMGQEVILRCVPISNHLYFYWYRQILGQKVEFLVSFYNNEISEKSEIFDDQFSVERPDGSNFTLKIRSTKLEDSAMYFCASRAAGGFTKNIQYFGAGTRLSVL.

The chain links TRBV19 to TRBJ2-7; 12 bases are a match to TRBD2. CDR1 LNHDA and CDR2 SQIVND come from the germline V gene (reference sequence). V dropped 9 bases and J dropped 1; count of bases not matched to a gene: 4. The CDR3 consists of 14 residues. The CDR3 DNA sequence: TGTGCCAGCACCGGGACTAGCGGGTCCTACGAGCAGTACTTC. It encodes CASTGTSGSYEQYF.

V and J are TRBV4-2 and TRBJ1-4, with 9 bases lining up with TRBD1. After removal of 1 base from V and 3 bases from J, the junction contained 6 bases not matched to a gene. The length of the CDR3 is 17 residues. Germline V lookup: CDR1 LGHNA, CDR2 YNFKEQ. As DNA, the CDR3 is TGTGCCAGCAGCCAAGGGGACAGGGCATTACCTAATGAAAAACTGTTTTTT. This encodes CASSQGDRALPNEKLFF.

This rearrangement joins TRBV6-2 or TRBV6-3 to TRBJ1-1; D remains ambiguous. The CDR3 has 15 amino acids. The V gene lost 5 bases and the J gene lost 1 base, with 14 bases spanning the gap. Germline V gene sequence: CDR1 MNHEY, CDR2 SVGEGT. CDR3 sequence reads: CASSDFSYGNTEAFF. In DNA, the CDR3 is TGTGCCAGCAGTGACTTTTCCTACGGGAACACTGAAGCTTTCTTT.

The genes are TRBV19 and TRBJ2-4; 9 bases agree with TRBD1. Per the germline V gene, CDR1 is LNHDA and CDR2 is SQIVND (reference sequence). This CDR3 is 14 amino acids long. The V and J ends lost 6 bases and 6 bases, in that order; junction bases with no gene match: 6. The CDR3: CASRPGQGGNIQYF. DNA for the CDR3: TGTGCCAGTAGACCGGGACAGGGTGGAAACATTCAGTACTTC.

The rearrangement joins TRBV2 to TRBJ2-6, with TRBD2 as a possible D gene (6 bases). The CDR3 is 18 amino acids. The V and J ends lost 9 bases and 2 bases respectively, with 23 bases between them. CDR1 and CDR2 from the germline V gene are SNHLY and FYNNEI. The CDR3 sequence: CASLYGGTGSTGANVLTF. DNA for the CDR3: TGTGCCAGTCTCTATGGGGGGACCGGCTCCACTGGGGCCAACGTCCTGACTTTC.

V usage is TRBV7-2 and J usage is TRBJ2-7; 9 nucleotides align to TRBD1. The CDR3 loop spans 14 amino acids. CDR1 is SGHTA, CDR2 FQGNSA, per germline. J lost 2 bases, V lost 8 bases, and 7 bases had no gene match. CDR3 residues: CASVDTGGPYEQYF. In DNA form, the CDR3 reads TGTGCCAGCGTCGATACAGGGGGCCCCTACGAGCAGTACTTC. The whole variable domain, remainder taken from reference TRBV7-2 and TRBJ2-7, is GAGVSQSPSNKVTEKGKDVELRCDPISGHTALYWYRQSLGQGLEFLIYFQGNSAPDKSGLPSDRFSAERTGGSVSTLTIQRTQQEDSAVYLCASVDTGGPYEQYFGPGTRLTVT.

The chain combines TRBV20-1 with TRBJ1-1; no reliable D call. Trimming took off 3 bases at V and 0 bases at J, with 8 bases between the two ends. Germline CDR1 is DFQATT and CDR2 is SNEGSKA (reference sequence). There are 13 residues in the CDR3. The CDR3 nucleotides are TGCAGTGCTAGTTCATCCATGAACACTGAAGCTTTCTTT. Amino acid sequence: CSASSSMNTEAFF.

The chain links TRBV4-2 to TRBJ2-7, with 9 bases lining up with TRBD2. CDR1 LGHNA and CDR2 YNFKEQ come from the germline V gene. The CDR3 contains 14 residues. V was pared by 2 bases and J by 2 bases, with 1 base of the junction left unmatched. CDR3: CASSQSGGTYEQYF. In DNA, the CDR3 is TGTGCCAGCAGCCAAAGCGGGGGGACCTACGAGCAGTACTTC.

This clone was seen only a few times. Other DNA sequences of this sample code for an identical CDR3. The rearrangement joins TRBV5-6 to TRBJ1-1; D is unresolved. The CDR3 covers 13 residues. Germline assignment: CDR1 SGHDT and CDR2 YYEEEE. V lost 1 base and J lost 2, with 6 bases in between. Here the CDR3 reads CASSLRGNTEAFF. CDR3 DNA: TGTGCCAGCAGCTTGCGGGGAAACACTGAAGCTTTCTTT.

The chain carries TRBV11-2 and TRBJ2-2, with 7 bases that match TRBD2. This CDR3 contains 15 residues. Germline CDR1 reads SGHAT; CDR2 reads FQNNGV. J was trimmed by 4 bases and V by 2 bases; bases with no gene match: 4. CDR3 protein: CASSLSTSVTGELFF. CDR3 coding DNA: TGTGCCAGCAGCTTAAGTACTAGCGTCACCGGGGAGCTGTTTTTT.

The genes are TRBV5-6 and TRBJ1-1, with a weak D call TRBD1 (6 bases). The V and J ends lost 0 bases and 1 base respectively, with 10 bases between them. This CDR3 is built from 15 residues. Germline lookup yields CDR1 SGHDT and CDR2 YYEEEE. The CDR3 nucleotides read TGTGCCAGCAGCTTGGTCAGGGGACCGAACACTGAAGCTTTCTTT. Its translation: CASSLVRGPNTEAFF.